The sequence of this T cell receptor beta chain was determined in a study of T cell repertoires in cytomegalovirus infection. Study-wide background: Both a matching HLA type and CMV infection were indicated by public TCR beta signatures. Study-wide results and limits: HLA-C-restricted CMV clonotypes gave the most frequent clonotype in two of eight donors.

Germline CDR1 reads SGHRS; CDR2 reads YFSETQ. CDR3 length: 16 amino acids. The junction had 7 bases not matched to a gene; V was cut back by 4 bases and J by 0 bases. MiXCR was run by TCRdb on the reads, yielding one entry per CDR3 protein. The sample carries a few hundred thousand distinct CDR3 sequences, around 8.7% recorded once. A few counts support this clonotype. Its antigen is unknown. The sequence came from a human donor in good health (CMV status not recorded). Some clones in this sample may be carry-over from other donors' samples. The V call is TRBV5-1, the J call TRBJ2-4; 7 bases line up with TRBD1. Sequencing was done on a sample of PBMCs. The CDR3 nucleotides read TGCGCCAGCAGCACAGGGGTTCTTCTAGCCAAAAACATTCAGTACTTC. This gives the protein CASSTGVLLAKNIQYF. Full variable domain (remainder filled in from reference TRBV5-1 and TRBJ2-4): KAGVTQTPRYLIKTRGQQVTLSCSPISGHRSVSWYQQTPGQGLQFLFEYFSETQRNKGNFPGRFSGRQFSNSRSEMNVSTLELGDSALYLCASSTGVLLAKNIQYFGAGTRLSVL.